In this sample, the clone carrying this T cell receptor beta chain turned up many times. Its antigen remains unknown. This sample was included in a study of T cells in Graves' hyperthyroidism and ophthalmopathy. The study's findings and limits: Among clonotypes expanded in thyroid above 0.001, most were also found in blood.

The CDR3 loop spans 11 amino acids. The germline V and J ends were trimmed by 7 bases and 3 bases, with 7 bases remaining between them. CDR1 is SGHTA and CDR2 is FQGNSA in the germline V gene. Authors of the study amplified TCR beta CDR3 regions from RNA transcripts. During a first-round RT-PCR of the TCR CDR3, the HTBI primer set was used. A single record per CDR3 protein comes from TCRdb applying MiXCR to the multiplex PCR reads. The sample holds about 270,000 distinct CDR3 sequences, more than 20% seen once. Duration under 3 months, a NOSPECS grade of at least 4, and a Clinical Activity Score of at least 3 characterized the ophthalmopathy patients. Clinical symptoms, serum thyroxine, TRAb, thyroid ultrasound and orbital computed tomography informed diagnoses.

The V gene is TRBV7-2, the J gene TRBJ2-7, with a possible D match to TRBD2 (6 bases). This clonotype originated in a woman aged 40 to 50 with Graves' ophthalmopathy. What was sequenced was blood. The CDR3 bases are TGTGCCAGCACCGGGAGCTACGAGCAGTACTTC. Translated: CASTGSYEQYF.